The 18 T cell receptor beta chains listed next were all sequenced from one sample in a study of tumor-infiltrating lymphocytes in primary liver carcinoma. Scientists recovered RNA and DNA together from about 21-30 mg of unsorted bulk tissue. cDNA specific to TCR beta was made from roughly 500 ng of total RNA, with a constant-region primer employed for priming. The TCR beta library was amplified through three nested multiplex PCR rounds in a modified ARM-PCR procedure. Two initial PCR rounds of about 10 cycles each paired TRBV1-TRBV30 forward primers with a C-beta reverse primer. TCRdb called the multiplex PCR reads again in MiXCR, with one record for every CDR3 protein. The data show 150,000 to 200,000 distinct CDR3 sequences, about 85% seen once. The sample was tumor tissue from primary liver carcinoma. These receptor sequences come from a man aged 35 to 55 with primary liver carcinoma and hepatitis B virus infection.

Turning to this clonotype: Compared with germline, one end of the junction differs, possibly owing to a read error. The gene calls are TRBV12-3 or TRBV12-4 and TRBJ2-1, with a weak D call TRBD2 (6 bases). The CDR3 loop spans 16 amino acids. The CDR3 DNA follows: TGTGCCAGCAGTCGGAGGGAGAGGCGATCCTACATTGAGCAGTTCTTC. It is translated as CASSRRERRSYIEQFF.

This chain connects TRBV5-4 to TRBJ2-7; the match to TRBD1 covers 9 bases. There are 20 residues in the CDR3. Germline CDR1 is SGHNT and CDR2 is YYREEE (reference sequence). With 8 bases clipped from V and 3 bases from J, the junction kept 27 bases outside the gene matches. CDR3 residues: CASSPSPGTGYGGLHYEQYF. The CDR3 region has the DNA TGTGCCAGTAGCCCAAGTCCCGGGACAGGGTATGGAGGTTTACACTACGAGCAGTACTTC.

Only one count was recorded for this clonotype. As the CDR3 is not closed by the conserved phenylalanine or tryptophan, this likely results from a read error. V gene TRBV14 combines with J gene TRBJ1-1; 9 bases fit TRBD1. The CDR3 spans 13 residues. Germline CDR1 reads SGHDN; CDR2 reads FVKESK. CDR3 DNA: TGTACCAGCAGCCAAGGACAGGGGATAGAAGCTTTCTTA. It specifies CTSSQGQGIEAFL.

Note on this clonotype: The conserved final phenylalanine or tryptophan is absent from the CDR3, which likely points to a read error. V is TRBV7-2 and J is TRBJ1-1; 7 bases fit TRBD1. Germline V gives CDR1 SGHTA, CDR2 FQGNSA. This CDR3 region has 12 residues. V was pared by 6 bases and J by 7 bases, with 5 bases of the junction left unmatched. The CDR3 DNA is TGTGCCAGCAGTCCCCAGGGGGGTGAAGCTTTCGTT. Translated: CASSPQGGEAFV.

This clonotype has more than one count but fewer than ten. Germline and junction disagree at one end, which may indicate a read error. The chain has TRBV6-5 and TRBJ2-3; D is unresolved. The J call may be mistaken, given a closer DNA end match to TRBJ1-5. CDR3 length: 15 residues. CDR1 is MNHEY and CDR2 is SVGAGI in the germline V gene. The CDR3 sequence: CASNPGLAETDTQHF. In DNA form, the CDR3 reads TGTGCTAGCAACCCAGGACTAGCGGAAACAGATACGCAGCATTTT.

The J gene is TRBJ1-2, the V gene TRBV4-2, with D unclear. Germline-derived CDR1 and CDR2 are LGHNA and YNFKEQ. V lost 5 bases and J lost 2, with 12 bases in between. CDR3 length equals 14 residues. The CDR3, as DNA: TGTGCCAGCAGCATCTTGGACGGCAACTATGGCTACACCTTC. Protein sequence: CASSILDGNYGYTF.

Worth noting for this clonotype: A read error may account for a junction end that differs from germline. V is TRBV11-2 and J is TRBJ2-6; a possible D gene is TRBD1 (6 bases). Per germline, CDR1 SGHAT and CDR2 FQNNGV. The CDR3 runs to 15 residues. In DNA form, the CDR3 reads TGTGCCACCCAGGGGCCGCGCTCTGGGGTCAACGCCCTGACTTTC. Translated: CATQGPRSGVNALTF. Full variable domain (outside the CDR3, taken from reference TRBV11-2 and TRBJ2-6): EAGVAQSPRYKIIEKRQSVAFWCNPISGHATLYWYQQILGQGPKLLIQFQNNGVVDDSQLPKDRFSAERLKGVDSTLKIQPAKLEDSAVYLCATQGPRSGVNALTFGAGSRLTVL.

As for this clonotype: A read error may account for a junction end that differs from germline. CDR3 region: CDSSLMSPGRETKYF. The CDR3 bases are TGTGACAGCAGCCTTATGAGCCCGGGGAGAGAGACCAAGTATTTC. V gene TRBV6-5 combines with J gene TRBJ2-5; D might be TRBD2 (5 bases). Germline V CDR1 and CDR2: MNHEY, SVGAGI. CDR3 length equals 15 residues.

Worth noting for this clonotype: A much bigger clone sits one base away, suggesting this may be a read error. Given the absence of the conserved phenylalanine or tryptophan at the CDR3 end, a read error is likely. The chain recombines TRBV28 with TRBJ2-5; 9 positions match TRBD2. The CDR3 is 15 amino acids. Per germline, CDR1 MDHEN and CDR2 SYDVKM. Trimming took 9 bases from V and 1 from J; bases not matched to a gene: 9. The CDR3 protein is CASHLASGVQETQYL. As DNA, the CDR3 is TGTGCCAGTCATTTGGCTAGCGGGGTCCAAGAGACCCAGTACCTC.

Notes on this clonotype: At one end, the junction sequence differs from germline, possibly due to a read error. The J gene is TRBJ2-7, the V gene TRBV7-8; TRBD1 agrees at 7 bases. Germline CDR1 reads SGHVS; CDR2 reads FQNEAQ. The CDR3 runs 13 residues. CDR3 region: CASSRDSSYEHYF. Here the CDR3 DNA reads TGTGCCAGCAGCCGGGACAGCTCCTATGAGCACTACTTC.

This clonotype was recorded at least ten times. This rearrangement joins TRBV24-1 to TRBJ2-2; tentatively, D is TRBD2 (5 bases). This CDR3 is 14 amino acids long. The ends were cut back, 5 bases at V and 0 bases at J, with 6 bases in the middle. Germline V CDR1 and CDR2: KGHDR, SFDVKD. DNA of the CDR3: TGTGCCACCAGTGCCGGGGCGAACACCGGGGAGCTGTTTTTT. Amino acid sequence: CATSAGANTGELFF.

This clonotype was seen ten or more times. One end of the junction varies from germline; a read error may be responsible. The chain is built from TRBV7-7 and TRBJ2-4; TRBD1 or TRBD2 may be the D gene (5 bases each). This CDR3 contains 16 residues. CDR1 and CDR2 (germline): SSHAT, FNYEAQ (reference sequence). CDR3 nucleotide sequence: TGTGCTAGCAGCTTAGGTCCCAGGGAGGCCAAAAACATTCAGTACTTC. Translated, it gives CASSLGPREAKNIQYF.

About this clonotype: A much more abundant neighbour one base away suggests this may be a read error. The CDR3 loop reads CASSLQGNTMYF. CDR3 DNA: TGTGCCAGCAGCTTGCAGGGAAACACCATGTATTTT. The rearrangement joins TRBV7-9 to TRBJ1-3; possibly TRBD1 for D (5 bases). The CDR3 contains 12 residues. Germline V gene sequence: CDR1 SEHNR, CDR2 FQNEAQ (reference sequence).

A remark on this clonotype: The junction departs from germline at one end; a sequencing error may be responsible. The V gene is TRBV11-1, the J gene TRBJ2-2; TRBD1 agrees at 7 bases. CDR3 size: 13 residues. The germline V gene encodes CDR1 SGHAT and CDR2 FQDESV (reference sequence). CDR3 nucleotide sequence: TGTGCCAGCTGCTTTTGGGACACAGGGGAGTTGTTTTTT. It is translated as CASCFWDTGELFF. The variable domain in full, completed from reference TRBV11-1 and TRBJ2-2, reads EAEVAQSPRYKITEKSQAVAFWCDPISGHATLYWYRQILGQGPELLVQFQDESVVDDSQLPKDRFSAERLKGVDSTLKIQPAELGDSAMYLCASCFWDTGELFFGEGSRLTVL.

CDR3 DNA sequence: TGTGCCAGCAACTTGACGGTAGGGACCCAGTACTTC. This translates into CASNLTVGTQYF. The J gene is TRBJ2-5, the V gene TRBV6-6, with unresolved D. CDR3 length: 12 residues. Per germline, CDR1 MNHNY and CDR2 SVGAGI (reference sequence). Trimming pared 7 bases from V and 7 bases from J, leaving 13 bases between.

Turning to this clonotype: With a much larger clone just one base away, this may be a read error. This sequence joins TRBV30 and TRBJ2-1, with 10 bases lining up with TRBD2. J lost 3 bases, V lost 0 bases, and 11 bases had no gene match. Germline loops: CDR1 GTSNPN, CDR2 SVGIG (reference sequence). The CDR3 contains 18 residues. The CDR3 sequence is CAWSVLVAGGLHYNEQFF. CDR3 DNA: TGTGCCTGGAGTGTACTCGTAGCGGGAGGACTTCACTACAATGAGCAGTTCTTC.

Comment on this clonotype: The junction and the germline gene differ at one end; a read error may be behind it. The rearrangement links TRBV5-6 to TRBJ1-1, with TRBD1 as a possible D gene (6 bases). CDR1 and CDR2 from the germline V gene are SGHDT and YYEEEE. This CDR3 comprises 15 residues. For the CDR3, the DNA is TGTGCCACCAGCTTGGAGGGGACGGGGGCCCCTGAAGCTTTCTTT. It specifies CATSLEGTGAPEAFF.

Regarding this clonotype: The junction and the germline gene differ at one end; a read error may be behind it. The chain has TRBV6-4 and TRBJ2-3; 8 bases are a match to TRBD2. The CDR3 extends over 14 amino acids. Germline values: CDR1 MRHNA, CDR2 SNTAGT. The CDR3 DNA reads TGTGCCAGCTCACAGGCGGGGGGAAGGGATATGCAGTATTTT. It specifies CASSQAGGRDMQYF.